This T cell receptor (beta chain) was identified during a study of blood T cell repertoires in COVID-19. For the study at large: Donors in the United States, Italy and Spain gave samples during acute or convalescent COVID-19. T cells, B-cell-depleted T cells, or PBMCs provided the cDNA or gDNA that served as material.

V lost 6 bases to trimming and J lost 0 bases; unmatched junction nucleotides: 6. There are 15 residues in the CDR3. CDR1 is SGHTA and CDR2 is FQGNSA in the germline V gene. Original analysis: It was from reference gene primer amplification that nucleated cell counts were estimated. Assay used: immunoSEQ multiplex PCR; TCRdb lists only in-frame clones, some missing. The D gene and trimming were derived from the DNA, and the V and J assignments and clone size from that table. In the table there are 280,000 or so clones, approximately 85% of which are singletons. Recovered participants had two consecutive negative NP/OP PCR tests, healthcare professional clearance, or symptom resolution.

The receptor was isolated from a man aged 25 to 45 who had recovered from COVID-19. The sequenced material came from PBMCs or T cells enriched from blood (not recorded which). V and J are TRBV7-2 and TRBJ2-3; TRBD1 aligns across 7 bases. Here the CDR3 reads CASRGTAASTDTQYF. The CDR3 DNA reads TGTGCCAGCAGGGGGACAGCTGCTAGCACAGATACGCAGTATTTT.